The clone carrying this TCR beta chain occurred many times. What it binds is unknown. The CDR3 has 17 amino acids. J was trimmed by 1 base and V by 2 bases; bases with no gene match: 6. Germline loops: CDR1 SGHTS, CDR2 YDEGEE. TCRdb re-called the 5' RACE reads through MiXCR, storing one row per CDR3 protein. The sample lists about 460,000 distinct CDR3 sequences; approximately 5% were seen once. This sample is drawn from a study of CD8 T cells in ankylosing spondylitis. General study results and limits: Roughly eight highly homologous variants made up a TCR beta motif that seemed to typify ankylosing spondylitis blood.

The receptor's source is a male donor with ankylosing spondylitis. Sequencing input: blood, either unsorted or a sorted T cell fraction (not recorded which). The genes are TRBV5-8 and TRBJ2-1, with 10 bases identical to TRBD2. Here the CDR3 DNA reads TGTGCCAGCAGCTTTCTTGGGACTAGCGCGTCCTACAATGAGCAGTTCTTC. It yields the protein CASSFLGTSASYNEQFF.